This T cell receptor beta chain stems from a study of CD8 T cells in Susac syndrome. Background on the study: There were about 6 sequenced Susac syndrome patients with active disease and eight or nine in remission.

Random hexamers were used to reverse transcribe an amount of roughly 0.45 to 1 ug RNA. TCRdb called the immunoSEQ multiplex PCR reads again in MiXCR, with one record for every CDR3 protein. This sample carries around 180,000 distinct CDR3 sequences, roughly 94% of them seen once, and the ten largest clones take roughly 0.11%. The germline V gene has CDR1 SGHTA and CDR2 FQGNSA. With 2 bases removed from V and 1 base from J, the gap between germline ends came to 11 bases. This CDR3 comprises 15 residues. The rearrangement joins TRBV7-2 to TRBJ2-5; TRBD2 is a possible D gene (5 bases). This clonotype was sampled from a human donor with Susac syndrome. The sequenced sample consisted of CD4+ T cells from PBMCs. CDR3 amino acids: CASSLQAVVQETQYF. In DNA form, the CDR3 reads TGTGCCAGCAGCTTACAAGCGGTGGTCCAAGAGACCCAGTACTTC.